A selection of T cell receptor beta chains follows, all from one sample in a study of T cell repertoires in cytomegalovirus infection. TCRdb independently ran MiXCR on the reads; one entry per CDR3 protein. The sample lists 250,000 to 300,000 distinct CDR3 sequences; 17% were seen once. Specimen: CD8+ T cells from PBMCs. These receptors all stem from a human donor in good health (CMV status not recorded). Some clones in this sample may be carry-over from other donors' samples. CDR3s include the opening cysteine and the closing phenylalanine or tryptophan. A D gene is named only where the DNA matches it firmly. Where a row states a size, it is once, few, many or the class of an expanded clone; other rows omit it.

clone size	V gene	D gene	J gene	CDR3 protein	CDR3 DNA
once	TRBV5-1	-	TRBJ1-1	CASSLGEATEAFF	TGCGCCAGCAGCTTGGGAGAGGCCACTGAAGCTTTCTTT
-	TRBV6-2/TRBV6-3	-	TRBJ2-1	CASSYERQPSNNEQFF	TGTGCCAGCAGTTACGAGCGACAGCCTTCCAACAATGAGCAGTTCTTC
many	TRBV7-2	-	TRBJ2-1	CASSLGGLYGQFF	TGTGCCAGCAGCTTAGGCGGTCTGTATGGGCAGTTCTTC
many	TRBV7-9	TRBD1	TRBJ2-4	CASSWTGLTKNIQYF	TGTGCCAGCAGCTGGACAGGGCTGACCAAAAACATTCAGTACTTC
many	TRBV7-9	-	TRBJ1-4	CASSLGADEKLFF	TGTGCCAGCAGCTTAGGTGCTGATGAAAAACTGTTTTTT
many	TRBV2	TRBD1	TRBJ2-5	CASRQGQAGTWAQYF	TGTGCCAGCAGACAGGGACAGGCGGGGACGTGGGCCCAGTACTTC
many	TRBV7-9	-	TRBJ2-1	CASSLEGELKKGAYNEQFF	TGTGCCAGCAGCTTAGAAGGGGAGCTAAAAAAGGGTGCCTACAATGAGCAGTTCTTC
few	TRBV6-1	-	TRBJ2-5	CASTRVRHLETQYF	TGTGCCAGCACCCGGGTCCGCCATCTGGAGACCCAGTACTTC
few	TRBV20-1	TRBD2	TRBJ2-7	CSARGLAAYEQYF	TGCAGTGCTAGGGGACTAGCGGCCTACGAGCAGTACTTC
few	TRBV19	-	TRBJ2-1	CASSIVPNNEQFF	TGTGCCAGTAGTATAGTCCCAAACAATGAGCAGTTCTTC
many	TRBV28	-	TRBJ1-5	CASRKDRSSTNQPQHF	TGTGCCAGCAGGAAGGACAGATCAAGCACCAATCAGCCCCAGCATTTT
many	TRBV7-2	-	TRBJ2-7	CASSLFEGLYYEQYF	TGTGCCAGCAGCCTGTTTGAAGGCCTATACTACGAGCAGTACTTC
once	TRBV20-1	-	TRBJ2-1	CSARMGYNEQFF	TGCAGTGCCCGAATGGGGTACAATGAGCAGTTCTTC
few	TRBV2	TRBD2	TRBJ2-7	CASRLERGYPYEQYF	TGTGCCAGCAGGTTGGAGCGGGGGTACCCCTACGAGCAGTACTTC
-	TRBV20-1	-	TRBJ1-2	CSARSPDSPYGYTF	TGCAGTGCTAGGTCCCCGGACAGCCCCTATGGCTACACCTTC
-	TRBV7-9	-	TRBJ1-2	CASSSIRDGNYGYTF	TGTGCCAGCAGCTCAATACGGGACGGAAACTATGGCTACACCTTC
-	TRBV19	TRBD1	TRBJ2-7	CATKPEDRVYYEQYF	TGTGCCACAAAACCCGAGGACAGGGTCTACTACGAGCAGTACTTC
-	TRBV9	-	TRBJ1-2	CASSVAEYGYTF	TGTGCCAGCAGCGTAGCAGAATATGGCTACACCTTC
-	TRBV29-1	-	TRBJ1-2	CSVEVQDYPYYGYTF	TGCAGCGTTGAAGTGCAGGACTATCCGTACTATGGCTACACCTTC
many	TRBV6-2/TRBV6-3	-	TRBJ2-1	CASASYNEQFF	TGTGCCAGCGCGTCCTACAATGAGCAGTTCTTC
-	TRBV5-5	-	TRBJ2-3	CASEPSTMGFRDTQYF	TGTGCCAGCGAACCTTCTACAATGGGCTTTAGAGATACGCAGTATTTT
once	TRBV2	-	TRBJ1-1	CASTNAYLYTEAFF	TGTGCCAGCACCAATGCATATCTTTACACTGAAGCTTTCTTT